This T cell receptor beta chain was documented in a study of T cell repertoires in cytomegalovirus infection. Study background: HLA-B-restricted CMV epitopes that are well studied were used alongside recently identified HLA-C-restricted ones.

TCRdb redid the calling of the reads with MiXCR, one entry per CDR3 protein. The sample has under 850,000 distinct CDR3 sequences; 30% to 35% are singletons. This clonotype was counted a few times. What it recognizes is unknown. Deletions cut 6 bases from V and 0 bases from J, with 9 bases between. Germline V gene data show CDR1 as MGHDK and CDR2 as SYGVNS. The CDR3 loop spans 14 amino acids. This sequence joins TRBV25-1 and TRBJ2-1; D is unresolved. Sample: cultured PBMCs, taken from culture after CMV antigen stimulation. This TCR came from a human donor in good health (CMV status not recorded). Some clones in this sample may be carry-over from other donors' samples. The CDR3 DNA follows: TGTGCCAGCAGGGCGCTGAGCTCCTACAATGAGCAGTTCTTC. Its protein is CASRALSSYNEQFF.